Listed below are T cell receptor beta chains from one sample, sequenced in a study of OX40 agonist ivuxolimab in advanced cancers. Measured with immunoSEQ multiplex PCR; TCRdb has only the in-frame clones, and not every one. Here the sample spans tens of thousands of clones, more than 75% being singletons. Sequencing used CD4+ or CD8+ T cells sorted from blood, obtained in a trial of the OX40 agonist ivuxolimab. The receptors derive from an adult with an advanced solid tumor such as melanoma, head and neck, liver or kidney cancer. Each CDR3 is given with its conserved first and last residue. The order of the fields is clone size, D gene, V gene, J gene, CDR3 DNA, CDR3 protein. The D gene is left open where the match is weak. Rows may omit the clone size; those that give it use once, few, many or a size class.

clone_size: NA
d_call: NA
v_call: TRBV6-6
j_call: TRBJ2-3
cdr3_nt: TGTGCCAGCAGACCTCCCGGAGATACGCAGTATTTT
cdr3_aa: CASRPPGDTQYF

clone_size: NA
d_call: NA
v_call: TRBV7-9
j_call: TRBJ2-1
cdr3_nt: TGTGCCAGCAGCTATGTAAGGGGCGGGTACAATGAGCAGTTCTTC
cdr3_aa: CASSYVRGGYNEQFF

clone_size: NA
d_call: NA
v_call: TRBV7-9
j_call: TRBJ1-1
cdr3_nt: TGTGCCAGCAGCTTAGAGGGGAGGAGTGTAGCTTTCTTT
cdr3_aa: CASSLEGRSVAFF

clone_size: NA
d_call: NA
v_call: TRBV28
j_call: TRBJ1-4
cdr3_nt: TGTGCCAGCAGTTCTAGAGGGGGGGCAGATGAAAAACTGTTTTTT
cdr3_aa: CASSSRGGADEKLFF

clone_size: NA
d_call: TRBD2
v_call: TRBV27
j_call: TRBJ2-7
cdr3_nt: TGTGCCAGCAGTTTCGGGGCTAGCGGGGGTCGGCCCTTTCCCCGCTACGAGCAGTACTTC
cdr3_aa: CASSFGASGGRPFPRYEQYF

clone_size: NA
d_call: NA
v_call: TRBV9
j_call: TRBJ1-5
cdr3_nt: TGTGCCAGCAGCGCCGACTCCGATAGCAATCAGCCCCAGCATTTT
cdr3_aa: CASSADSDSNQPQHF

clone_size: NA
d_call: NA
v_call: TRBV10-2
j_call: TRBJ2-3
cdr3_nt: TGCGCCAGCAGCGTGCGGCTAGCTTCAAATAGTACAGATACGCAGTATTTT
cdr3_aa: CASSVRLASNSTDTQYF

clone_size: NA
d_call: NA
v_call: TRBV4-1
j_call: TRBJ2-7
cdr3_nt: TGCGCCAGCAGCCAAGACCCAGGGGCTACCAGCTACGAGCAGTACTTC
cdr3_aa: CASSQDPGATSYEQYF

clone_size: NA
d_call: TRBD1
v_call: TRBV18
j_call: TRBJ2-7
cdr3_nt: TGTGCCAGCTCACCTGGGACAGCTTCCTACGAGCAGTACTTC
cdr3_aa: CASSPGTASYEQYF

clone_size: NA
d_call: TRBD1
v_call: TRBV25-1
j_call: TRBJ1-2
cdr3_nt: TGTGCCAGCACCAACAGGGGTAAGGTCTATGGCTACACCTTC
cdr3_aa: CASTNRGKVYGYTF

clone_size: NA
d_call: NA
v_call: TRBV19
j_call: TRBJ1-2
cdr3_nt: TGTGCCAGCCGAGACAGGATTGGCTACACCTTC
cdr3_aa: CASRDRIGYTF

clone_size: NA
d_call: TRBD2
v_call: TRBV7-3
j_call: TRBJ2-1
cdr3_nt: TGTGCCAGCAGCGCCGAGATGACTAGCGGGGGTCGGGAGCAGTTCTTC
cdr3_aa: CASSAEMTSGGREQFF

clone_size: few
d_call: NA
v_call: TRBV28
j_call: TRBJ2-2
cdr3_nt: TGTGCCAGCGGGACGGCAGACACCGGGGAGCTGTTTTTT
cdr3_aa: CASGTADTGELFF

clone_size: NA
d_call: NA
v_call: TRBV4-1
j_call: TRBJ1-5
cdr3_nt: TGCGCCAGCAGCCAGGAGGATACAGTAAACCAGCCCCAGCATTTT
cdr3_aa: CASSQEDTVNQPQHF

clone_size: few
d_call: NA
v_call: TRBV6-5
j_call: TRBJ1-2
cdr3_nt: TGTGCCACCGCCCAAAAGGCCGGCTACACCTTC
cdr3_aa: CATAQKAGYTF

clone_size: NA
d_call: NA
v_call: TRBV7-8
j_call: TRBJ2-1
cdr3_nt: TGTGCCAGCAGCTTAGGTCTCTCTTACAATGAGCAGTTCTTC
cdr3_aa: CASSLGLSYNEQFF

clone_size: NA
d_call: TRBD1
v_call: TRBV28
j_call: TRBJ1-2
cdr3_nt: TGTGCCAGCAGTTCTCACGGACAGGGCCAGCGAAGTGGCTACACCTTC
cdr3_aa: CASSSHGQGQRSGYTF

clone_size: NA
d_call: NA
v_call: TRBV2
j_call: TRBJ1-2
cdr3_nt: TGTGCCAGCAGTGAAATACAGGGATTAGGGTATGGCTACACCTTC
cdr3_aa: CASSEIQGLGYGYTF

clone_size: few
d_call: TRBD1
v_call: TRBV28
j_call: TRBJ1-1
cdr3_nt: TGTGCCAGCAGACGAAGACAGGGGCGAGGAATCACTGAAGCTTTCTTT
cdr3_aa: CASRRRQGRGITEAFF

clone_size: few
d_call: TRBD1
v_call: TRBV28
j_call: TRBJ1-2
cdr3_nt: TGTGCCAGCAGACGGGGACAGGGCTCCCGGCTGGTCTATGGCTACACCTTC
cdr3_aa: CASRRGQGSRLVYGYTF

clone_size: NA
d_call: NA
v_call: TRBV6-6
j_call: TRBJ2-4
cdr3_nt: TGTGCCAGCAGTTACCCGCACAGTACTACAAACATTCAGTACTTC
cdr3_aa: CASSYPHSTTNIQYF

clone_size: NA
d_call: TRBD1
v_call: TRBV19
j_call: TRBJ2-1
cdr3_nt: TGTGCCAGTAGTACCGCACAGGGGGCGGGCTTAATCTTC
cdr3_aa: CASSTAQGAGLIF

clone_size: NA
d_call: TRBD1
v_call: TRBV28
j_call: TRBJ2-5
cdr3_nt: TGTGCCAGCAGTTTAGGGGACAGGGGCTGGGAAGAGACCCAGTACTTC
cdr3_aa: CASSLGDRGWEETQYF

clone_size: NA
d_call: TRBD2
v_call: TRBV4-2
j_call: TRBJ2-5
cdr3_nt: TGTGCCAGCAGCCAAGAAAGGTCTAGCGGGACAGAGACCCAGTACTTC
cdr3_aa: CASSQERSSGTETQYF

clone_size: NA
d_call: TRBD1
v_call: TRBV18
j_call: TRBJ2-3
cdr3_nt: TGTGCCAGCTCGCTCGGGACAGTTAGCACAGATACGCAGTATTTT
cdr3_aa: CASSLGTVSTDTQYF

clone_size: NA
d_call: NA
v_call: TRBV28
j_call: TRBJ2-7
cdr3_nt: TGTGCCAGCAGTTTAAGGTGGCAGACAGCCTACGAGCAGTACTTC
cdr3_aa: CASSLRWQTAYEQYF

clone_size: NA
d_call: TRBD1
v_call: TRBV28
j_call: TRBJ1-2
cdr3_nt: TGTGCCAGCAGTTTCGAGGGGGCTAGAGGCTACACCTTC
cdr3_aa: CASSFEGARGYTF

clone_size: NA
d_call: TRBD1
v_call: TRBV7-2
j_call: TRBJ2-1
cdr3_nt: TGTGCCAGCAGCTTTACCGGGACAGCTTACAATGAGCAGTTCTTC
cdr3_aa: CASSFTGTAYNEQFF

clone_size: NA
d_call: NA
v_call: TRBV7-3
j_call: TRBJ2-3
cdr3_nt: TGTGCCAGCAGCTTTGACGGGAGAATAGATACGCAGTATTTT
cdr3_aa: CASSFDGRIDTQYF

clone_size: NA
d_call: NA
v_call: TRBV11-2
j_call: TRBJ2-3
cdr3_nt: TGTGCCAGCAGCTCTCTTTCCGGCACAGATACGCAGTATTTT
cdr3_aa: CASSSLSGTDTQYF

clone_size: NA
d_call: TRBD1
v_call: TRBV19
j_call: TRBJ2-2
cdr3_nt: TGTGCCAGTAGTCCGTGGACAGGGGGCAACACCGGGGAGCTGTTTTTT
cdr3_aa: CASSPWTGGNTGELFF

clone_size: NA
d_call: NA
v_call: TRBV9
j_call: TRBJ2-7
cdr3_nt: TGTGCCAGCAGCGTAGGACCGGGAGCGGGCGAGCAGTACTTC
cdr3_aa: CASSVGPGAGEQYF

clone_size: few
d_call: TRBD2
v_call: TRBV7-2
j_call: TRBJ2-7
cdr3_nt: TGTGCCAGCAGCTTAGCGGGGACTAGCGGTCTACGGGAGCAGTACTTC
cdr3_aa: CASSLAGTSGLREQYF

clone_size: NA
d_call: NA
v_call: TRBV5-1
j_call: TRBJ1-2
cdr3_nt: TGCGCCAGCAGCTTGGCTAACTATGGCTACACCTTC
cdr3_aa: CASSLANYGYTF

clone_size: NA
d_call: NA
v_call: TRBV14
j_call: TRBJ2-7
cdr3_nt: TGTGCCAGCAGCCAAGGATTTGAGCAGTACTTC
cdr3_aa: CASSQGFEQYF

clone_size: NA
d_call: NA
v_call: TRBV7-6
j_call: TRBJ2-1
cdr3_nt: TGTGCCAGCAGTCCCAGGGACCACTACAATGAGCAGTTCTTC
cdr3_aa: CASSPRDHYNEQFF